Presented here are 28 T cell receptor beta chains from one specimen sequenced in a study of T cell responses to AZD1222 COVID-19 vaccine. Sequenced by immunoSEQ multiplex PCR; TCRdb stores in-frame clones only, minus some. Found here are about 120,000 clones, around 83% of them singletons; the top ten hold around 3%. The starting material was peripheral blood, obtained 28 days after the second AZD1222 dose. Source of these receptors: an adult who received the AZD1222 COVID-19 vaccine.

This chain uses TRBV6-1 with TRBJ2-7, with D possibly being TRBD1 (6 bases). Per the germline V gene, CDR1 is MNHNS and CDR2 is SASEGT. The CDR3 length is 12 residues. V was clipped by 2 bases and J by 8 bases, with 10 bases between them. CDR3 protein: CASSERGLQQYF. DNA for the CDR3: TGTGCCAGCAGTGAAAGGGGGTTACAGCAGTACTTC.

The CDR3 DNA sequence: TGTGCCAGCAGTGAAATGGCAGCCCCTGAAGCTTTCTTT. It is translated as CASSEMAAPEAFF. J is TRBJ1-1 and V is TRBV6-1; D gene unclear. Germline CDR1 and CDR2: MNHNS and SASEGT. Trimming removed 2 bases from V and 6 bases from J, with 10 bases in between. CDR3 size: 13 residues.

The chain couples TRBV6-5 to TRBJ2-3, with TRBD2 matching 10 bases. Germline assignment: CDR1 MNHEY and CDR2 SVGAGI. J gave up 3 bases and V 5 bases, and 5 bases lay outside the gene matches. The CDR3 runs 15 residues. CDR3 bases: TGTGCCAGCAGTCCAGGACTAGCGGATACAGATACGCAGTATTTT. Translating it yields CASSPGLADTDTQYF.

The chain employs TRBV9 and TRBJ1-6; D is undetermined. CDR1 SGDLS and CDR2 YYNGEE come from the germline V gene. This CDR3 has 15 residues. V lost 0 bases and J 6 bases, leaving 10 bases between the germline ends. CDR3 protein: CASSVGRIPNSPLHF. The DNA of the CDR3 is TGTGCCAGCAGCGTAGGAAGGATCCCTAATTCACCCCTCCACTTT.

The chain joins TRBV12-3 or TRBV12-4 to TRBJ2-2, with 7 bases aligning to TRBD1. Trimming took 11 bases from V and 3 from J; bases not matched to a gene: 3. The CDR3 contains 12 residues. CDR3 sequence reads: CAEGAYTGELFF. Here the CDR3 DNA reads TGTGCCGAGGGGGCATACACCGGGGAGCTGTTTTTT.

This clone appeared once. The CDR3 loop reads CASSEAQGRVVEAFF. The CDR3, as DNA: TGTGCCAGCAGTGAAGCCCAGGGCAGGGTGGTTGAAGCTTTCTTT. The rearrangement uses TRBV6-1 and TRBJ1-1; perhaps TRBD1 as D (5 bases). Trimming took off 0 bases at V and 7 bases at J, with 15 bases between the two ends. CDR1 is MNHNS and CDR2 is SASEGT in the germline V gene. This CDR3 contains 15 residues.

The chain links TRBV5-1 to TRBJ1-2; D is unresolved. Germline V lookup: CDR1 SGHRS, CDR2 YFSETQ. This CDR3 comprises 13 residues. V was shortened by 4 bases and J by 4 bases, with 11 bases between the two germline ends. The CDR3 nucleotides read TGCGCCAGCAGCCCCAATGGATTCTATGGCTACACCTTC. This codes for CASSPNGFYGYTF. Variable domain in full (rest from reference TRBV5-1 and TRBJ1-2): KAGVTQTPRYLIKTRGQQVTLSCSPISGHRSVSWYQQTPGQGLQFLFEYFSETQRNKGNFPGRFSGRQFSNSRSEMNVSTLELGDSALYLCASSPNGFYGYTFGSGTRLTVV.

The CDR3 region is CASSQIRGEKLFF. In DNA form, the CDR3 reads TGTGCCAGCAGCCAAATCCGGGGTGAAAAACTGTTTTTT. The gene calls are TRBV3-1 (or the pseudogene TRBV3-2) and TRBJ1-4; D is unresolved. Germline CDR1 LGHDT, CDR2 YNNKEL (reference sequence). Trimming pared 2 bases from V and 7 bases from J, leaving 8 bases between. The CDR3 has 13 residues.

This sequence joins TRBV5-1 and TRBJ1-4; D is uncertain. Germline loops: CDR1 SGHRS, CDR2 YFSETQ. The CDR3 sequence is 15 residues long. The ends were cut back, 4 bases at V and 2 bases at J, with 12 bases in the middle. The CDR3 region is CASSEWTDTNEKLFF. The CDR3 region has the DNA TGCGCCAGCAGCGAATGGACGGACACTAATGAAAAACTGTTTTTT.

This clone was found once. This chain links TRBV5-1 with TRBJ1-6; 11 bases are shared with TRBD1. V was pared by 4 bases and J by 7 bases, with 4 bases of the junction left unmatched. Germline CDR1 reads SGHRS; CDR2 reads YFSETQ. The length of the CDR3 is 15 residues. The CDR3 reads CASSTRTGGNSPLHF. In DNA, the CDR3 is TGCGCCAGCAGCACCAGGACAGGGGGCAATTCACCCCTCCACTTT.

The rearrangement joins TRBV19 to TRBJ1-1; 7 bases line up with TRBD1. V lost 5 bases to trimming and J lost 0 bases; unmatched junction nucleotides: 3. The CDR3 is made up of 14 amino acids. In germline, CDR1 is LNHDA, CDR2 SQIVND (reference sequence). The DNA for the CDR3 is TGTGCCAGTAGTGTGACAGGGCTGAACACTGAAGCTTTCTTT. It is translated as CASSVTGLNTEAFF.

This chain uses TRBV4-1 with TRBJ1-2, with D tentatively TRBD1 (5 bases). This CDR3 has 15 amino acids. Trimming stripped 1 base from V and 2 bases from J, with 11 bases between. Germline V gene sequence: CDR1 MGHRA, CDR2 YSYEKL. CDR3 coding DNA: TGCGCCAGCAGCCAAGGCAGGGACCTAAACTATGGCTACACCTTC. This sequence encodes CASSQGRDLNYGYTF.

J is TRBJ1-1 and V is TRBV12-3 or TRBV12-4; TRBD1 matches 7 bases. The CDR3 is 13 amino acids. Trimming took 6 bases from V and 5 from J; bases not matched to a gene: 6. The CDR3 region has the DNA TGTGCCAGCAGACGGACAGGAACTACTGAAGCTTTCTTT. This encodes CASRRTGTTEAFF.

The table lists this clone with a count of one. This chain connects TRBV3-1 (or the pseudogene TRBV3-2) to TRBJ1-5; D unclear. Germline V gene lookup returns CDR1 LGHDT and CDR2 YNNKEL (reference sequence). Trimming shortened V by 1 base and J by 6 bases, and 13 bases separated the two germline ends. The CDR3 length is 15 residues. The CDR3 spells CASSQVAGVVQPQHF. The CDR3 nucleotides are TGTGCCAGCAGCCAAGTGGCTGGGGTGGTTCAGCCCCAGCATTTT.

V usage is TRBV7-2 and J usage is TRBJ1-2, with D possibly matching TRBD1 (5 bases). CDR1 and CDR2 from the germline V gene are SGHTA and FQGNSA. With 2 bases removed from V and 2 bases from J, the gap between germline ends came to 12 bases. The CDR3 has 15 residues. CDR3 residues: CASSLFPGPNYGYTF. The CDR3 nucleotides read TGTGCCAGCAGCTTATTCCCGGGACCGAACTATGGCTACACCTTC.

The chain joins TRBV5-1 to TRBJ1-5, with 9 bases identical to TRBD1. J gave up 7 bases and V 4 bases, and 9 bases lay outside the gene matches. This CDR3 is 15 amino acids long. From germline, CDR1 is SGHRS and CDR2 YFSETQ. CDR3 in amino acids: CASSPQGAVNQPQHF. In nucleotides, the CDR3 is TGCGCCAGCAGCCCACAGGGGGCAGTAAACCAGCCCCAGCATTTT.

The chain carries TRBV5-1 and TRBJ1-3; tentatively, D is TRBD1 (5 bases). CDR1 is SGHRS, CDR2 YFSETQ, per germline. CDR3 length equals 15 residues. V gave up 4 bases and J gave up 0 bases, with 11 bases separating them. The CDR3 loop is CASSPGTDSGNTIYF. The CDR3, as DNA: TGCGCCAGCAGCCCAGGGACCGACTCTGGAAACACCATATATTTT.

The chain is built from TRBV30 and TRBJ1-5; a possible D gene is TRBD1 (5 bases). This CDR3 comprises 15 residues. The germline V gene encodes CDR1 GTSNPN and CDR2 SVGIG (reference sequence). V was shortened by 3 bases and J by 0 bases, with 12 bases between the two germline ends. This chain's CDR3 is CAWSAGLNSNQPQHF. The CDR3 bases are TGTGCCTGGAGCGCGGGACTTAATAGCAATCAGCCCCAGCATTTT.

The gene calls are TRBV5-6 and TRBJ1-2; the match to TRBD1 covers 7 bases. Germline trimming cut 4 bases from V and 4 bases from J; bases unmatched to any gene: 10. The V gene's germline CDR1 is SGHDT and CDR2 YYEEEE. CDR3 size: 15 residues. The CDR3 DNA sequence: TGTGCCAGCAGCAAGACAGGACAGGCTTTCTATGGCTACACCTTC. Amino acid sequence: CASSKTGQAFYGYTF.

CDR3 in amino acids: CASSTRGQGVVSPLHF. The CDR3 DNA reads as TGTGCCAGCAGTACTCGTGGACAGGGGGTTGTCTCACCCCTCCACTTT. The rearrangement uses TRBV27 and TRBJ1-6; 10 nucleotides match TRBD1. V gave up 5 bases and J gave up 10 bases; unmatched junction bases: 11. Germline CDR1 is MNHEY and CDR2 is SMNVEV (reference sequence). This CDR3 is 16 amino acids long.

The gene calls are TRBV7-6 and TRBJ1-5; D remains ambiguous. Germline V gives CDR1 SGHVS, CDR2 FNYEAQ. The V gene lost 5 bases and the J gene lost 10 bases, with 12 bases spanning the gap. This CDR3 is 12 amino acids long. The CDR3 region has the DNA TGTGCCAGCAGCCCAGCGGGCGGACCCCAGCATTTT. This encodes CASSPAGGPQHF.

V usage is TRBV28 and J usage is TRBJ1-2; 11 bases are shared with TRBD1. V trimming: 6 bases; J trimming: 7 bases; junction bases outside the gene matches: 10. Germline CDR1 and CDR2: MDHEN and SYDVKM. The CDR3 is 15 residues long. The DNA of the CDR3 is TGTGCCAGCAGCCATGGGACAGGGGGTTTGGTTGGCTACACCTTC. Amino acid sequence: CASSHGTGGLVGYTF.

This chain's CDR3 is CASSQGQGVLYEQYF. CDR3 bases: TGTGCCAGCAGCCAGGGACAGGGGGTCCTCTACGAGCAGTACTTC. This rearrangement joins TRBV14 to TRBJ2-7; 11 bases are shared with TRBD1. This CDR3 has 15 amino acids. Losses at the gene ends were 3 bases for V and 3 bases for J; bases not matched to a gene: 4. CDR1 SGHDN and CDR2 FVKESK come from the germline V gene.

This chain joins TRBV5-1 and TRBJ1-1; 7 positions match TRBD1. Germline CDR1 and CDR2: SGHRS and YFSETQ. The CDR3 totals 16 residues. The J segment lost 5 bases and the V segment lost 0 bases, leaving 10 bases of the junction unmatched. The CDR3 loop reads CASSLDPTGRWTEAFF. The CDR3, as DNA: TGCGCCAGCAGCTTGGACCCGACAGGGAGGTGGACTGAAGCTTTCTTT.

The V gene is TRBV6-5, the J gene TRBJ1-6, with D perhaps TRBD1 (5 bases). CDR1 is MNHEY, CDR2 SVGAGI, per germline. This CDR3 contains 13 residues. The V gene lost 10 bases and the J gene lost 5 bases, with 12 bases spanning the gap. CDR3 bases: TGTGCCACCAGAACAGGAGATAATTCACCCCTCCACTTT. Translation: CATRTGDNSPLHF.

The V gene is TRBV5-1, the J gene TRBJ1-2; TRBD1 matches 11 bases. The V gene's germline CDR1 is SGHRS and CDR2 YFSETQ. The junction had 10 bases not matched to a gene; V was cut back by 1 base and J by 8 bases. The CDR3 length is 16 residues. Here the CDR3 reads CASSLLDRGQGGGYTF. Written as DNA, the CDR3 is TGCGCCAGCAGCTTGTTGGACAGGGGGCAAGGAGGAGGCTACACCTTC. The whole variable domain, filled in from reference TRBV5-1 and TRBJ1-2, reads KAGVTQTPRYLIKTRGQQVTLSCSPISGHRSVSWYQQTPGQGLQFLFEYFSETQRNKGNFPGRFSGRQFSNSRSEMNVSTLELGDSALYLCASSLLDRGQGGGYTFGSGTRLTVV.

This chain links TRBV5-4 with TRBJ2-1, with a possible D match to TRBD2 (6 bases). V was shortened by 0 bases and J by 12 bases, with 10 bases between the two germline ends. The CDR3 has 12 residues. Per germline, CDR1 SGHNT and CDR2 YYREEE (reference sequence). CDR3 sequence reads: CASSLDGSVQFF. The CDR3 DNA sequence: TGTGCCAGCAGCTTGGACGGGAGTGTGCAGTTCTTC.

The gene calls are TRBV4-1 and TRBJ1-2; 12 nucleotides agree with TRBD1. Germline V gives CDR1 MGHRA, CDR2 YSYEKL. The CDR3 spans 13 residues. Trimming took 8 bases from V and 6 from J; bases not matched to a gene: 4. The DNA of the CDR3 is TGCGCCAGCCACGGGACAGGGGGCGATGGCTACACCTTC. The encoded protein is CASHGTGGDGYTF.